This T cell receptor beta chain is from a study of blood T cell repertoires in COVID-19. Overall study context: Samples representing acute and convalescent COVID-19 were sourced from the United States, Italy and Spain. PBMCs, B-cell-depleted T cells, or T cells were the source of the cDNA or gDNA that made up the material.

Per the authors' pipeline: Amplifying reference gene primers gave estimates of nucleated cell counts. TCRdb's copy holds only in-frame clones and misses some; the assay was immunoSEQ multiplex PCR. That table furnishes V, J and clone size, whereas the DNA furnished D and trimming. In the table there are about 160,000 clones, about 74% of which are singletons. V was cut by 5 bases and J by 0 bases, with 14 bases left in between. This CDR3 contains 16 residues. Per germline, CDR1 LNHDA and CDR2 SQIVND (reference sequence). Sequencing input: peripheral blood. The sequence was collected from a man aged 60-69 years with acute or convalescent COVID-19. The V call is TRBV19, the J call TRBJ2-1; perhaps TRBD1 as D (6 bases). CDR3 sequence: CASSAGVASSYNEQFF. The CDR3 region has the DNA TGTGCCAGTAGTGCAGGGGTCGCGAGCTCCTACAATGAGCAGTTCTTC.